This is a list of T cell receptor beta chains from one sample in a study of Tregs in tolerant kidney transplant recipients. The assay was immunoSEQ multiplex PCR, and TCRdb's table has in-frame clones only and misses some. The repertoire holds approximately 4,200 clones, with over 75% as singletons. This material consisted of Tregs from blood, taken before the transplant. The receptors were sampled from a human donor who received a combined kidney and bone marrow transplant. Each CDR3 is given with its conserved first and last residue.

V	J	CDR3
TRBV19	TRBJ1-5	CASSKGQPNQPQHF
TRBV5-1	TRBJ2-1	CASSGGAYNEQFF
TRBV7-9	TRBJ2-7	CASSLSYEQYF
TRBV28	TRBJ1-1	CATIRGGTEAFF
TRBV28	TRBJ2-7	CASSLYWTDSYEQYF
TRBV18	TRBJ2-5	CASSPQRSGETQYF
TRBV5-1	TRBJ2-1	CASSSLSSGNLGEQFF
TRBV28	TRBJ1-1	CASSLSQEDTEAFF
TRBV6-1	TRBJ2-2	CASSGGGIGTSGNTGELFF
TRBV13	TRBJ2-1	CASSLSPSYNEQFF
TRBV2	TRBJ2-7	CASTRGNEQYF
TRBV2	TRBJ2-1	CASSLTRFNEQFF
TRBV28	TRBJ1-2	CAASRGGERDGYTF
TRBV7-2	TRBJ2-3	CASRTGGPVDTQYF
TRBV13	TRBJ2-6	CASSPWTDSSGANVLTF
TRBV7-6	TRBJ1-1	CASSTGGVGTEAFF
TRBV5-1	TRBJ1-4	CASSLRVDSEKLFF
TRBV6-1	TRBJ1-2	CASSAMELSNYGYTF
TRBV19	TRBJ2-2	CASSIDRTSEATGELFF
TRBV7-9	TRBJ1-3	CASSLVVGNTIYF
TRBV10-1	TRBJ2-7	CASSPTGQGMDEQYF
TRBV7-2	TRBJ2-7	CASSAGTPNYEQYF
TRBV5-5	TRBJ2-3	CASSLLEGGRTDTQYF
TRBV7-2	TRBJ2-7	CASSLESRYEQYF
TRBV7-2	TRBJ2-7	CASSFQLLAGYEQYF
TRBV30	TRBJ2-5	CALGGTGGIGETQYF
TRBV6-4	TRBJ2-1	CASSEAVSSYNEQFF
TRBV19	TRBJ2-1	CASRGQGVGNEQFF
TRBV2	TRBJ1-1	CASSEGRAGNTEAFF
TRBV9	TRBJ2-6	CASSLMTGAGANVLTF
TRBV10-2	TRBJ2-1	CASSIGTGPLSYNEQFF
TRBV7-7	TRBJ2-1	CASSSLSHNEQFF
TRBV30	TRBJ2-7	CAWSVGAGGGFAYEQYF
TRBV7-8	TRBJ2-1	CASSVLDRAAGVSGNEQFF
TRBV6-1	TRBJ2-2	CASSGGTSRAGELFF
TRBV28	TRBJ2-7	CASSPRQGLYEQYF
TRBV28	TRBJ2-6	CASRDTGGGANVLTF
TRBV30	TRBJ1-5	CAWSVDRGATFGGQPQHF
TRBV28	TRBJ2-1	CASSTRLNPYNEQFF
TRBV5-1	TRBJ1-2	CASSLVGDGYTF
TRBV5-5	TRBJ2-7	CASSLAFEQYF
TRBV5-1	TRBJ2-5	CASSLSFSGGFVQETQYF
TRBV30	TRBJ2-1	CAWRSPPRGNEQFF
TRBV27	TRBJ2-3	CASKLAGVTDTQYF
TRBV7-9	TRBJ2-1	CASSSAGDEQFF